Here is one T cell receptor (beta chain) with its context. The antigen is unknown. The record originates from a study of T cell repertoires in cytomegalovirus infection. As for the study in general: A matching HLA type, together with CMV infection, was signaled by public TCR beta signatures. Whole-study results and caveats: The ex vivo response showed dominance by HLA-C-restricted CMV-specific TCR beta clonotypes.

TCRdb reprocessed the reads via MiXCR and lists one record per CDR3 protein. Of roughly 500,000 distinct CDR3 sequences detected, about 44% appear once; the ten largest clones hold 40% to 50%. The clonotype was recovered from a human donor in good health (CMV status not recorded). Some clones in this sample may be carry-over from other donors' samples. The material was cultured PBMCs, obtained from culture after CMV antigen stimulation.

CDR3 amino acids: CASSPVGVAGAKNIQYF. In nucleotides, the CDR3 is TGTGCCAGCAGCCCGGTCGGGGTAGCGGGGGCCAAAAACATTCAGTACTTC. The V call is TRBV7-4, the J call TRBJ2-4, with TRBD2 identical over 8 bases. The CDR3 sequence is 17 residues long. V shed 5 bases and J 1 base; nucleotides not matched to a gene: 10. Germline values: CDR1 SGHVT, CDR2 SQSDAQ.